Listed below are T cell receptor beta chains from one sample, sequenced in a study of shared clonotypes between healthy human individuals. Profiled with immunoSEQ multiplex PCR; TCRdb holds only in-frame clones, not every one. This sample has around 600,000 clones, with roughly 98% found just once. Source material: naive CD8+ T cells sorted from blood. The receptors were gathered from a man younger than 45 in good health. CDR3s leave out the opening cysteine and the closing phenylalanine or tryptophan.

j_call cdr3_length v_call cdr3_aa
TRBJ2-1 14 TRBV5-4 ASSPTFGPRGNEQF
TRBJ2-7 12 TRBV7-9 ASTSSGGSIEQY
TRBJ2-3 11 TRBV29-1 SVVYRDPDTQY
TRBJ1-1 12 TRBV5-1 ASSLSPDHTEAF
TRBJ2-3 16 TRBV29-1 SVEAPGDVGFSTDTQY
TRBJ1-4 13 TRBV28 ASRAAGGTNEKLF
TRBJ1-5 14 TRBV7-2 ASSFGMGGRNQPQH
TRBJ1-1 13 TRBV9 ASSLGYGGAAEAF
TRBJ2-1 12 TRBV11-2 ASSPLAGPTSQF
TRBJ2-7 13 TRBV6-6 ASTHPAGGGDEQY
TRBJ2-7 13 TRBV28 ASRPTQTDSYEQY
TRBJ2-3 14 TRBV29-1 SVEDPGTQRTDTQY
TRBJ2-1 13 TRBV2 ASALGLAAYNEQF
TRBJ2-1 13 TRBV29-1 SVEDIAGGYNEQF
TRBJ1-1 12 TRBV9 ASSPLGRDTEAF
TRBJ1-2 12 TRBV27 ASSLLPGSSGYT
TRBJ2-2 18 TRBV5-1 ASSLVGVGDTESPTGELF
TRBJ2-7 13 TRBV5-1 ASSLGQVGSYEQY
TRBJ1-1 12 TRBV15 ATSSGTVWTEAF
TRBJ2-7 15 TRBV7-2 ASTLPGQGALTYEQY
TRBJ2-7 12 TRBV14 ASRPQGDPYEQY
TRBJ2-1 11 TRBV29-1 SATGNPDNEQF
TRBJ1-5 11 TRBV7-9 ASSINSNQPQH
TRBJ2-7 14 TRBV7-8 ASSLGGTGLSYEQY
TRBJ2-5 11 TRBV7-9 ASSPNGGETQY
TRBJ2-1 15 TRBV15 ATSRDLRTGWGNEQF
TRBJ2-7 12 TRBV14 ASSHRVGGFEQY
TRBJ2-1 17 TRBV7-5 ARSFQRTRTGGSYNEQF
TRBJ2-6 10 TRBV10-3 AISHRRNVLT
TRBJ2-3 16 TRBV15 ATNGLAGGADRTDTQY
TRBJ2-7 13 TRBV5-1 ASSLSPDVSYEQY